This TCR beta chain was profiled in a study of cytomegalovirus exposure and HLA in healthy donors. Germline CDR1 MNHEY, CDR2 SMNVEV (reference sequence). V was cut by 4 bases and J by 0 bases, with 16 bases left in between. This CDR3 contains 16 residues. General observations from the study: In a later analysis, CMV-associated beta chains were mostly HLA-associated, it appeared.

Primers: 60 Vbeta forward and 13 Jbeta reverse. Data came from immunoSEQ multiplex PCR; TCRdb stores just in-frame clones and leaves some out. The sample holds tens of thousands of clones; around 80% are singletons and the top ten take about 3.1%. As for this clone: Its antigen is as yet unknown.

The chain has TRBV27 and TRBJ2-7, with a tentative D call TRBD2 (6 bases). The sample taken for sequencing was PBMCs. The sequence came from a man aged 45-65 years in good health and CMV-seronegative. The CDR3, as DNA: TGTGCCAGCAGTTCGGGGACTGGGGTGAGCTCCTACGAGCAGTACTTC. This sequence encodes CASSSGTGVSSYEQYF.